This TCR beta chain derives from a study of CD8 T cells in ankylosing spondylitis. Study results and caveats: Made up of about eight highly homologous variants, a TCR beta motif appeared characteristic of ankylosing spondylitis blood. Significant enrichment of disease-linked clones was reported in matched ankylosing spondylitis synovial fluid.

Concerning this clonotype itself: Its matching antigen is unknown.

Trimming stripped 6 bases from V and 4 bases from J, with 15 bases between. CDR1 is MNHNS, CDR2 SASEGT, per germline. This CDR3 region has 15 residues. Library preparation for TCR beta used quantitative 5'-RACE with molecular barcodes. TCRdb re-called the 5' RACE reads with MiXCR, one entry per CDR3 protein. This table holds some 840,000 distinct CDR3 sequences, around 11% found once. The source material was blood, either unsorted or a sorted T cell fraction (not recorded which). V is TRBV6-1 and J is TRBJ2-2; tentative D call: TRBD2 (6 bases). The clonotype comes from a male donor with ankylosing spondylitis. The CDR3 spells CASSPRRESTGELFF. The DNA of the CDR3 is TGTGCCAGCAGCCCGAGGAGGGAGAGCACCGGGGAGCTGTTTTTT.